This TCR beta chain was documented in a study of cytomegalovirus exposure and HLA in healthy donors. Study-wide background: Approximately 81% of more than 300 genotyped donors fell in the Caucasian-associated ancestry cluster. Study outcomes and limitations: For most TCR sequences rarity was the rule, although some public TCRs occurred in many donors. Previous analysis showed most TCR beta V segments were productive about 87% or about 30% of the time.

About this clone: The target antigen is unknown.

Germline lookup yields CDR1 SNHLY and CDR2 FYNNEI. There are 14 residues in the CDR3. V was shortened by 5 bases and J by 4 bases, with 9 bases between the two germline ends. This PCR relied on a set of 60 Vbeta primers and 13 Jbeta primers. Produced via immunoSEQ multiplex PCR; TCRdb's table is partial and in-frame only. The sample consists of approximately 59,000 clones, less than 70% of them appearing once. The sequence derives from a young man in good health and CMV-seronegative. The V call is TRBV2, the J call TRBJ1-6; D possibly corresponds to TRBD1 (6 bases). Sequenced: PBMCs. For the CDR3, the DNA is TGTGCCAGCAGTAGGACAGAGTATAATTCACCCCTCCACTTT. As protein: CASSRTEYNSPLHF.